Following are 3 T cell receptor beta chains from one sample sequenced in a study of CD8+CD57+ T cells in acquired aplastic anemia (dated by TCRdb to 2016 to 2019). This sample was sequenced with an Illumina HiSeq 2000. TCR beta VDJ combination and CDR3 sequence profiling used genomic DNA as the template. TCRdb cleaned the public reads at Q25 with fastp, built clones with MiXCR and kept in-frame beta chains. CDR3 protein duplicates are merged, each entry listing the most common genes and DNA. This sample is represented by around 180,000 distinct CDR3 sequences; 55% to 80% of them were singletons. Less than 55% of the sample is in the top ten clones. The sequenced sample was sorted CD4+, CD8+, or CD8+CD57+ T cells (not recorded which) from PBMCs. The receptors come from a human donor in good health.

The J gene is TRBJ1-1, the V gene TRBV5-6, with 8 bases lining up with TRBD1. The CDR3 sequence is 15 residues long. Germline loops: CDR1 SGHDT, CDR2 YYEEEE. J gave up 4 bases and V 2 bases, and 7 bases lay outside the gene matches. The CDR3 here is CASSFGATGGTEAFF. In nucleotides, the CDR3 is TGTGCCAGCAGCTTTGGGGCTACAGGGGGCACTGAAGCTTTCTTT. The entire variable domain, with the rest obtained from reference TRBV5-6 and TRBJ1-1, is as follows: DAGVTQSPTHLIKTRGQQVTLRCSPKSGHDTVSWYQQALGQGPQFIFQYYEEEERQRGNFPDRFSGHQFPNYSSELNVNALLLGDSALYLCASSFGATGGTEAFFGQGTRLTVV.

V and J are TRBV7-3 and TRBJ2-3; either TRBD1 or TRBD2 may fit D (5 bases each). Between the trimmed V and J ends, which lost 2 bases and 10 bases, there was a span of 13 bases. The CDR3 totals 13 residues. Germline V gene lookup returns CDR1 SGHTA and CDR2 FQGTGA. The CDR3 reads CASSLGPQDSQYF. DNA of the CDR3: TGTGCCAGCAGCTTAGGTCCACAGGACTCGCAGTATTTT. Full variable domain (outside the CDR3, taken from reference TRBV7-3 and TRBJ2-3): GAGVSQTPSNKVTEKGKYVELRCDPISGHTALYWYRQSLGQGPEFLIYFQGTGAADDSGLPNDRFFAVRPEGSVSTLKIQRTERGDSAVYLCASSLGPQDSQYFGPGTRLTVL.

The sample holds many counts of this clonotype. The chain combines TRBV6-5 with TRBJ1-5; 8 bases agree with TRBD1. Unmatched junction bases numbered 5, after V lost 6 bases and J lost 4 bases. Germline V gene lookup returns CDR1 MNHEY and CDR2 SVGAGI. The CDR3 covers 14 residues. CDR3 region: CASRRTGRNQPQHF. In DNA, the CDR3 is TGTGCCAGCAGGCGGACAGGGAGGAATCAGCCCCAGCATTTT.